This T cell receptor (beta chain) originates from a study of graft-versus-host responses after intestinal transplantation. For the study at large: Recipients were all induced with anti-thymocyte globulin, then given tacrolimus and steroids for 2 to 3 years. Overall study findings and caveats: Allografts of one patient group, those with graft-donor T cell macrochimerism, had high graft-versus-host to host-versus-graft clonal ratios. Researchers found GvH clones in recipient marrow, and some showed up first in ileum or blood.

The CDR3 loop spans 15 amino acids. CDR1 and CDR2 from the germline V gene are SSHAT and FNYEAQ (reference sequence). Worth noting for this clone: One end of the junction is discordant with germline, which a read error may explain.

Assay: immunoSEQ multiplex PCR; the TCRdb copy retains only in-frame clones and omits some. This repertoire shows 5,500 to 7,000 clones, 33% found once; its top ten account for 30% to 35%. The authors combined 200,000 CFSE-labeled responder cells with 200,000 irradiated, violet-dye-labeled stimulator cells in plates. The input for sequencing was alloreactive CD8+ T cells from a mixed lymphocyte reaction culture, taken before intestinal transplant. Subset noted: CFSE-low proliferating T cells sorted from approximately 6-day pre-transplant mixed lymphocyte reaction (GvH or HvG direction). This TCR derives from a human patient who received an intestinal transplant. The rearrangement joins TRBV7-7 to TRBJ2-3; 8 bases match TRBD2. The CDR3 DNA follows: TGTGCTAGCAGCTTAGCTCCGGGAGGGGAAGATACGCAGTATTTT. Protein sequence: CASSLAPGGEDTQYF. The full variable domain, in which reference TRBV7-7 and TRBJ2-3 provide the parts outside the CDR3, is GAGVSQSPRYKVTKRGQDVTLRCDPISSHATLYWYQQALGQGPEFLTYFNYEAQPDKSGLPSDRFSAERPEGSISTLTIQRTEQRDSAMYRCASSLAPGGEDTQYFGPGTRLTVL.